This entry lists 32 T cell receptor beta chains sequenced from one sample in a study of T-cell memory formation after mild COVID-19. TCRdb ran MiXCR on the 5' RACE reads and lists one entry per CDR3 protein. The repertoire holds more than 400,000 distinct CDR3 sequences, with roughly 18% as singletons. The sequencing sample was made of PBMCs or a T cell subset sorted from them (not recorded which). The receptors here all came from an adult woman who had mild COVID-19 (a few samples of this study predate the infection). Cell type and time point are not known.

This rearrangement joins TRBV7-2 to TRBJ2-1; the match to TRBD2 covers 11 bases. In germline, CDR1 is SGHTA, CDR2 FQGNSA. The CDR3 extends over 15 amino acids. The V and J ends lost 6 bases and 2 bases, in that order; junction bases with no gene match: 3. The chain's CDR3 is CASRRLAGTYNEQFF. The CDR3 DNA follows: TGTGCCAGCAGACGACTAGCGGGAACCTACAATGAGCAGTTCTTC.

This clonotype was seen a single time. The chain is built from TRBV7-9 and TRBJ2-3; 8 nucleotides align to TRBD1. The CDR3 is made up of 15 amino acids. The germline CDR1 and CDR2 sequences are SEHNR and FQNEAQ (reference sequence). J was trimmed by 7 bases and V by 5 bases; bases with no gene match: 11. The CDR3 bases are TGTGCCAGCAGCCGCTGGACAGGGATTGGATATACGCAGTATTTT. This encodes CASSRWTGIGYTQYF. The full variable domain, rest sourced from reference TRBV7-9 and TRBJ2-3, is DTGVSQNPRHKITKRGQNVTFRCDPISEHNRLYWYRQTLGQGPEFLTYFQNEAQLEKSRLLSDRFSAERPKGSFSTLEIQRTEQGDSAMYLCASSRWTGIGYTQYFGPGTRLTVL.

The DNA for the CDR3 is TGTGCCAGCAGCCCCGTGACAGGTTTTGAAGCTTTCTTT. It translates to CASSPVTGFEAFF. V usage is TRBV7-2 and J usage is TRBJ1-1; the D gene is possibly TRBD1 (6 bases). The CDR3 length is 13 residues. CDR1 is SGHTA and CDR2 is FQGNSA in the germline V gene. V was clipped by 5 bases and J by 7 bases, with 14 bases between them.

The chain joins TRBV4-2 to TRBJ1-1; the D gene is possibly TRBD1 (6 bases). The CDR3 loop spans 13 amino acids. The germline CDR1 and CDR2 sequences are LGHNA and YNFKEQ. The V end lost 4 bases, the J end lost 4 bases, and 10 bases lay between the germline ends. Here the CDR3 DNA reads TGTGCCAGCAGCCGAACAGGGAGCACTGAAGCTTTCTTT. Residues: CASSRTGSTEAFF.

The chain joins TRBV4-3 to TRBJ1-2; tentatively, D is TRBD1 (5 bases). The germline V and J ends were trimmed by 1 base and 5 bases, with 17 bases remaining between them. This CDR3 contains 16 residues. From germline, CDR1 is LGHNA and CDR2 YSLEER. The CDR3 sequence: CASSQGSGAVRYGYTF. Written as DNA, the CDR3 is TGCGCCAGCAGCCAAGGGAGTGGGGCGGTACGTTATGGCTACACCTTC.

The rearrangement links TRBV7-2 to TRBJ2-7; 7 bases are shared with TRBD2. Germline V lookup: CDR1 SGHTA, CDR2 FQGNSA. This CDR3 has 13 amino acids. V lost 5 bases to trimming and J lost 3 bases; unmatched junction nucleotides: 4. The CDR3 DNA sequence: TGTGCCAGCAGCCGGGAGGCCTACTACGAGCAGTACTTC. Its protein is CASSREAYYEQYF. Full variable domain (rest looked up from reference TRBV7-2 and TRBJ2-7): GAGVSQSPSNKVTEKGKDVELRCDPISGHTALYWYRQSLGQGLEFLIYFQGNSAPDKSGLPSDRFSAERTGGSVSTLTIQRTQQEDSAVYLCASSREAYYEQYFGPGTRLTVT.

The CDR3 sequence: CSASETGKGSYEQYF. The DNA of the CDR3 is TGCAGTGCTAGCGAGACAGGGAAGGGGTCCTACGAGCAGTACTTC. The chain employs TRBV20-1 and TRBJ2-7; 7 bases match TRBD1. V trimming: 3 bases; J trimming: 1 base; junction bases outside the gene matches: 9. The CDR3 consists of 15 residues. Germline CDR1 reads DFQATT; CDR2 reads SNEGSKA (reference sequence).

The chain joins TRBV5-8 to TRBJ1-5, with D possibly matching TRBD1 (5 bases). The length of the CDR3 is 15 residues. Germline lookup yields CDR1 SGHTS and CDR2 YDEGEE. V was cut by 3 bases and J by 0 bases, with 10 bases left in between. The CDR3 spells CASSWGLYSNQPQHF. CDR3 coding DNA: TGTGCCAGCAGCTGGGGCCTCTATAGCAATCAGCCCCAGCATTTT.

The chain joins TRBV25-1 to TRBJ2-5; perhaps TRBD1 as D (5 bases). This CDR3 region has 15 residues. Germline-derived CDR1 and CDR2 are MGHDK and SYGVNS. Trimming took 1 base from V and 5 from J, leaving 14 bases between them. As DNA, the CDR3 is TGTGCCAGCAGTGAATGGGGCAGGGTAGAGGAGACCCAGTACTTC. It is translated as CASSEWGRVEETQYF.

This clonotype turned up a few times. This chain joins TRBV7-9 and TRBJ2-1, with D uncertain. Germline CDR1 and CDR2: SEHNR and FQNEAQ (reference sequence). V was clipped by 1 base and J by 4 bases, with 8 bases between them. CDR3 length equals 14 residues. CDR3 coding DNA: TGTGCCAGCAGCTTAGAGGCTGCATACAATGAGCAGTTCTTC. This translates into CASSLEAAYNEQFF.

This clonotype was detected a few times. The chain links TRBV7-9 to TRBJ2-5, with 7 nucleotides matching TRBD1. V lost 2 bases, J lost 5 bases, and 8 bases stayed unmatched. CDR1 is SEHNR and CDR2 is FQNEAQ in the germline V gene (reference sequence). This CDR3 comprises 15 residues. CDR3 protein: CASSLQGVDLETQYF. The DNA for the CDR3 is TGTGCCAGCAGCTTACAGGGGGTTGATTTGGAGACCCAGTACTTC.

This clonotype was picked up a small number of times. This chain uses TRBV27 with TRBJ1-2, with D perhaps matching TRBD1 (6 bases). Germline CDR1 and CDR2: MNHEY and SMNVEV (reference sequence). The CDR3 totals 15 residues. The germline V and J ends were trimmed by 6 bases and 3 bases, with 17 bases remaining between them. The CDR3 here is CASSLLGGVDYGYTF. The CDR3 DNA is TGTGCCAGCAGCCTCCTGGGGGGCGTAGACTATGGCTACACCTTC.

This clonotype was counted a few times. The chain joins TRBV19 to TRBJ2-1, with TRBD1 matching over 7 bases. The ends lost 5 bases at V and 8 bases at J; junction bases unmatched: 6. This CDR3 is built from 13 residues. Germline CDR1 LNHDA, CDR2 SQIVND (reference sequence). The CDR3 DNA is TGTGCCAGTAGTCGACAGGGTGGCGATGAGCAGTTCTTC. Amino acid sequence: CASSRQGGDEQFF.

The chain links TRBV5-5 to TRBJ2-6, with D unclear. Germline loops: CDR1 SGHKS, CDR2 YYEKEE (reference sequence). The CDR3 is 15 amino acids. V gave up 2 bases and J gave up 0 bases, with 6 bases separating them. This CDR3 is CASSFSASGANVLTF. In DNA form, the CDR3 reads TGTGCCAGCAGCTTCTCCGCCTCTGGGGCCAACGTCCTGACTTTC.

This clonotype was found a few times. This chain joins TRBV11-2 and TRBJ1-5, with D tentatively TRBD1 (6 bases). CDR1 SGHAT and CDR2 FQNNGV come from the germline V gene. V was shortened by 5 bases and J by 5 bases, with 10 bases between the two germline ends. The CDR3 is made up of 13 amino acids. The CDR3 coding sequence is TGTGCCAGCAGCAAGGACAGATATCAGCCCCAGCATTTT. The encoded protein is CASSKDRYQPQHF.

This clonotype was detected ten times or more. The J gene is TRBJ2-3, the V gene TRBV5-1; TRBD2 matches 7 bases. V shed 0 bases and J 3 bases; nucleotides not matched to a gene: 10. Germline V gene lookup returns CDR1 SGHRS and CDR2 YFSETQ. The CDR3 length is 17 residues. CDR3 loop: CASSLERVGGNTDTQYF. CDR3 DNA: TGCGCCAGCAGCTTGGAGCGAGTGGGAGGGAATACAGATACGCAGTATTTT.

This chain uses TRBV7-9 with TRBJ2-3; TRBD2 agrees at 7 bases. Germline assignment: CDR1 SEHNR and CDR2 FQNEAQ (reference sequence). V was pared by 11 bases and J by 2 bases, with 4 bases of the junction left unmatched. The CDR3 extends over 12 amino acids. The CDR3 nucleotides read TGTGCCGGGGGGGACGTCACAGATACGCAGTATTTT. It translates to CAGGDVTDTQYF.

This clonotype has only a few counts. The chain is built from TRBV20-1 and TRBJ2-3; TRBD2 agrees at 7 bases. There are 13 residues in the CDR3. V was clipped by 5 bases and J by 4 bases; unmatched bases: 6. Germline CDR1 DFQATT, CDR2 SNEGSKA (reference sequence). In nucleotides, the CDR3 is TGCAGTGCTCGGCGGGAGATATCAGATACGCAGTATTTT. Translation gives CSARREISDTQYF.

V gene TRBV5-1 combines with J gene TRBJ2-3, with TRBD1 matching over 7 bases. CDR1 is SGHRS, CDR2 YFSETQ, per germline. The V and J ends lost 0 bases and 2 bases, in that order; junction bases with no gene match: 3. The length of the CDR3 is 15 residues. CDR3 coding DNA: TGCGCCAGCAGCTTGGTGGGACAGTACACAGATACGCAGTATTTT. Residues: CASSLVGQYTDTQYF.

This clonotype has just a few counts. Written as DNA, the CDR3 is TGTGCCAGCAGCTTACGGGACCACTTAGGTGGAGATACGCAGTATTTT. It is translated as CASSLRDHLGGDTQYF. The chain recombines TRBV7-8 with TRBJ2-3; D is perhaps TRBD1 or TRBD2 (5 bases each). This CDR3 is built from 16 residues. Germline CDR1 reads SGHVS; CDR2 reads FQNEAQ. Deletions cut 2 bases from V and 5 bases from J, with 17 bases between.

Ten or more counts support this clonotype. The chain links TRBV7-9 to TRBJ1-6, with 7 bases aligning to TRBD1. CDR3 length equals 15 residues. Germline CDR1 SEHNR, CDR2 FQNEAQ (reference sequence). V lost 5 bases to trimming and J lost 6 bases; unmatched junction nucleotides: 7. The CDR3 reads CASSPEGQPNSPLHF. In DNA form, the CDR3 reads TGTGCCAGCAGCCCCGAGGGACAGCCTAATTCACCCCTCCACTTT.

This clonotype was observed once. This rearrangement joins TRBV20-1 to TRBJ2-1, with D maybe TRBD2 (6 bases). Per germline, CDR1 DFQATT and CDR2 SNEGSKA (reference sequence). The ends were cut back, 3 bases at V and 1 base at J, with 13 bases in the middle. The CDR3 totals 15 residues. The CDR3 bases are TGCAGTGCTAGCGGGAGAGACTGGTCCTACAATGAGCAGTTCTTC. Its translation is CSASGRDWSYNEQFF.

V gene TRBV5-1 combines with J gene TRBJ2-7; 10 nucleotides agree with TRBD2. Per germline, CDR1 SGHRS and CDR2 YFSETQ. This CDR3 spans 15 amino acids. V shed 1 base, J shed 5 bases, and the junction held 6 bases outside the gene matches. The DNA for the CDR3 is TGCGCCAGCAGCTTGATGGGACTAGCGATCCACGAGCAGTACTTC. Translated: CASSLMGLAIHEQYF.

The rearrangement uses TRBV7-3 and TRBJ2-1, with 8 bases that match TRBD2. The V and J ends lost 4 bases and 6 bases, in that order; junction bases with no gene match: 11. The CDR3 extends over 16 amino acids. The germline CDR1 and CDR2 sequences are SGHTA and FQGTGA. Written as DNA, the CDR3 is TGTGCCAGCAGCTCTTTAGCGGGACTATCATCCAATGAGCAGTTCTTC. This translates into CASSSLAGLSSNEQFF.

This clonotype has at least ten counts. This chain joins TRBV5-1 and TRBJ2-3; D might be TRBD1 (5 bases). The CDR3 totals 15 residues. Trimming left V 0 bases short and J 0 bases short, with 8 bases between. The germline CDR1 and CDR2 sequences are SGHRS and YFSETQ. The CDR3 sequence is CASSLAGKSTDTQYF. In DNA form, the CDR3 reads TGCGCCAGCAGCTTGGCAGGGAAGAGCACAGATACGCAGTATTTT.

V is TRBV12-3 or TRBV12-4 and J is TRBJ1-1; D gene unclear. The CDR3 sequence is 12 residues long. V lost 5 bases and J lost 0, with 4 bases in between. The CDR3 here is CASSRLNTEAFF. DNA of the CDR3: TGTGCCAGCAGTCGTTTGAACACTGAAGCTTTCTTT.

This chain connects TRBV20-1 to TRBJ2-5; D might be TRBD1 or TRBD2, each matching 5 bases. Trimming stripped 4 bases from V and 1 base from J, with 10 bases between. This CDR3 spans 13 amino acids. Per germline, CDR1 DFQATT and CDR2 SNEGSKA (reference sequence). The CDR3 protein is CSANKGTQETQYF. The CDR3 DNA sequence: TGCAGTGCTAATAAGGGGACCCAAGAGACCCAGTACTTC.

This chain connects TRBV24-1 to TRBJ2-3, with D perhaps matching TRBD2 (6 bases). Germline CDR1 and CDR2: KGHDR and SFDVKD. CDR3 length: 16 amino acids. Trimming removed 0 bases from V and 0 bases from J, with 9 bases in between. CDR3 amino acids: CATSDLRGTSTDTQYF. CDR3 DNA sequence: TGTGCCACCAGTGATTTGCGCGGGACTAGCACAGATACGCAGTATTTT.

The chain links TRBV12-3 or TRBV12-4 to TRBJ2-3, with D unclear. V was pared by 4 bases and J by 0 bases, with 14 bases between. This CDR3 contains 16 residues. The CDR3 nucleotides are TGTGCCAGCAGTTCCTGGAAGGTGACTAGCACAGATACGCAGTATTTT. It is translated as CASSSWKVTSTDTQYF.

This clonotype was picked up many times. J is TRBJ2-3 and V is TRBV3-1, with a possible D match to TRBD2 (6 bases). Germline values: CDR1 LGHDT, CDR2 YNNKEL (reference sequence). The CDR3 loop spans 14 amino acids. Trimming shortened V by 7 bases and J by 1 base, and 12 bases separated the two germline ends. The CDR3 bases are TGTGCCAGCACCTACTCTAGCGGCACAGATACGCAGTATTTT. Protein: CASTYSSGTDTQYF.

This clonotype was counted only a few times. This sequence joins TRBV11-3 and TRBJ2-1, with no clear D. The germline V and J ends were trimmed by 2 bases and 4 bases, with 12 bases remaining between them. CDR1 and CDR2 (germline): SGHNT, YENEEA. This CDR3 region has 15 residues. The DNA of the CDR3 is TGTGCCAGCAGCTTATCCCGTCTGCGGTACAATGAGCAGTTCTTC. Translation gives CASSLSRLRYNEQFF. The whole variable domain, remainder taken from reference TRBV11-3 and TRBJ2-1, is EAGVVQSPRYKIIEKKQPVAFWCNPISGHNTLYWYLQNLGQGPELLIRYENEEAVDDSQLPKDRFSAERLKGVDSTLKIQPAELGDSAVYLCASSLSRLRYNEQFFGPGTRLTVL.

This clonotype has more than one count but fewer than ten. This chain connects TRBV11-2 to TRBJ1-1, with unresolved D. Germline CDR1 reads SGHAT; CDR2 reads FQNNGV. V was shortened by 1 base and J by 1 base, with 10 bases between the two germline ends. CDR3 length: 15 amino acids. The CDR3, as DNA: TGTGCCAGCAGCTTAGCGGGCAGTCAGAACACTGAAGCTTTCTTT. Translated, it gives CASSLAGSQNTEAFF.